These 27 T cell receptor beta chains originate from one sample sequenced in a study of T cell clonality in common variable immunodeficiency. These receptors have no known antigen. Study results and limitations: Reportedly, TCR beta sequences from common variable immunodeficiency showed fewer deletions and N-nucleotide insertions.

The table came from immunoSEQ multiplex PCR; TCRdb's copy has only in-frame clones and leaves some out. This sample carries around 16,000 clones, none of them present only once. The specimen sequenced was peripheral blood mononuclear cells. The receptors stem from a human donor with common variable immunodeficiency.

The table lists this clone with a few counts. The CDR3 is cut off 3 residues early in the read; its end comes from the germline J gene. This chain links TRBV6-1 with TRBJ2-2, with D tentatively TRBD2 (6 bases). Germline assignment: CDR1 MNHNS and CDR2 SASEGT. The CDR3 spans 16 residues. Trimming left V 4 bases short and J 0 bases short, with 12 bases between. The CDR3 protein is CASSVYGGTNTGELFF. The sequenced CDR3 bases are TGTGCCAGCAGTGTGTACGGCGGGACGAACACCGGGGAG.

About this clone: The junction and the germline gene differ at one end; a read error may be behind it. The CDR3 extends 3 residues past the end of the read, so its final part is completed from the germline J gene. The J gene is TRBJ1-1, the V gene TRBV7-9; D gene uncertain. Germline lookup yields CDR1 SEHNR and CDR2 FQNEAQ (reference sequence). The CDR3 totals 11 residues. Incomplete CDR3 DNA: TGTTCCAGCAGTTCGGGGACTGAA. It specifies CSSSSGTE. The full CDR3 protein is CSSSSGTEAFF.

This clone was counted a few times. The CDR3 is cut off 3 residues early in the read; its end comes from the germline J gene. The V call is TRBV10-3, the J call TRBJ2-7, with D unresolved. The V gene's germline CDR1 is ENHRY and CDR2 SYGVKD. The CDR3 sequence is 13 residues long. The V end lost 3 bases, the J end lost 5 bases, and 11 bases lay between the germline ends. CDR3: CAISEQNSNEQYF. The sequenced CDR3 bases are TGTGCCATCAGTGAACAGAACAGCAACGAG.

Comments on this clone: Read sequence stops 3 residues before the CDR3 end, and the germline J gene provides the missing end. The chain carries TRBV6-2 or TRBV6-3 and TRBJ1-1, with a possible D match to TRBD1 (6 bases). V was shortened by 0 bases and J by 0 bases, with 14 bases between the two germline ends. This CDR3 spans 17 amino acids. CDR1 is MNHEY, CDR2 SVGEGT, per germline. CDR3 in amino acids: CASSYSLRTDMNTEAFF. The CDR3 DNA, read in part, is TGTGCCAGCAGTTACTCCCTACGGACAGACATGAACACTGAA.

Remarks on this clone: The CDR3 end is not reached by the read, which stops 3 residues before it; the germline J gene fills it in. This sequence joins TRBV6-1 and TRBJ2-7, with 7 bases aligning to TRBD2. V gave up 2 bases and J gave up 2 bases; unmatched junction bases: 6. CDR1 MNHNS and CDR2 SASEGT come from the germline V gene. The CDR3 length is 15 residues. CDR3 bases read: TGTGCCAGCAGTGAACTTTCGGGGGGTACCTACGAG. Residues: CASSELSGGTYE. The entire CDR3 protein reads CASSELSGGTYEQYF.

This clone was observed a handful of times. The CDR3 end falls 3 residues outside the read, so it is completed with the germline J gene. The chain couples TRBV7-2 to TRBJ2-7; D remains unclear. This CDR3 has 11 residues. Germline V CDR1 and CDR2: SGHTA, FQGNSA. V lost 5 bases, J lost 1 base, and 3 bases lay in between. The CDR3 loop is CASSPSYEQYF. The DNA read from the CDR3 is TGTGCCAGCAGCCCGTCCTACGAG.

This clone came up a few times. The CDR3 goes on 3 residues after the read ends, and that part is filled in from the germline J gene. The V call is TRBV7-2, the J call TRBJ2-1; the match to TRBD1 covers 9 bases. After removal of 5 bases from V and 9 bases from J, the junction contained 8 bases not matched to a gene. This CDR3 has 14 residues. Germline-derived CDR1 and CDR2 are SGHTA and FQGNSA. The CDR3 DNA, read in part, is TGTGCCAGCAGCATATCACAGGGGGCGGGTGAG. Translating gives CASSISQGAGE. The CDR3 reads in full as CASSISQGAGEQFF.

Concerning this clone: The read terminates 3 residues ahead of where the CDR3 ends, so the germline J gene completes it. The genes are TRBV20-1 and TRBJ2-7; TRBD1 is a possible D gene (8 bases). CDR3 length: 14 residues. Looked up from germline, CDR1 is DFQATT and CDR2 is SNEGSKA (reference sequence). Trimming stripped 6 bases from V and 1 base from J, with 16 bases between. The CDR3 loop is CSAPGQGGSYEQYF. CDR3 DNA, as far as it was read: TGCAGTGCACCTGGACAGGGAGGGTCCTACGAG.

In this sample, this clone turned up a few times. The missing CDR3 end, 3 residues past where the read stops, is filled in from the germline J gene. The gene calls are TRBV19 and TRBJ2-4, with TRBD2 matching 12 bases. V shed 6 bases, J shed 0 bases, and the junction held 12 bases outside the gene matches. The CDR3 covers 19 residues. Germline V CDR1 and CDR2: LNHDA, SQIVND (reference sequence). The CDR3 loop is CASRGLAGLTGLAKNIQYF. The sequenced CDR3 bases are TGTGCCAGTAGGGGACTAGCGGGCCTAACGGGTTTAGCCAAAAACATT.

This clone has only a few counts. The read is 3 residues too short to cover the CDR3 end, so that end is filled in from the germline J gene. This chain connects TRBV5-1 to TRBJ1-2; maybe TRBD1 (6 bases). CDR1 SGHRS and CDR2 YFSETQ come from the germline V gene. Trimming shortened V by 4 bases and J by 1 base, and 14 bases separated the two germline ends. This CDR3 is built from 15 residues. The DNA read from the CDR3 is TGCGCCAGCAGCCGCGACCGGACAGTTAACTATGGC. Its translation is CASSRDRTVNYG. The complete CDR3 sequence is CASSRDRTVNYGYTF.

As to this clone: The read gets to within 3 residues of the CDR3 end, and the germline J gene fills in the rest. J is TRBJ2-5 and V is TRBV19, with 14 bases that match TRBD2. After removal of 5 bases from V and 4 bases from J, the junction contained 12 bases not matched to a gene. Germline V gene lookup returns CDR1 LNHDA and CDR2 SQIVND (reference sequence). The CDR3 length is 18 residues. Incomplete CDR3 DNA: TGTGCCAGTAGTTTGGGACTAGCGGGGGCACTCGGGCCAGAGACC. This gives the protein CASSLGLAGALGPET. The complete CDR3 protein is CASSLGLAGALGPETQYF.

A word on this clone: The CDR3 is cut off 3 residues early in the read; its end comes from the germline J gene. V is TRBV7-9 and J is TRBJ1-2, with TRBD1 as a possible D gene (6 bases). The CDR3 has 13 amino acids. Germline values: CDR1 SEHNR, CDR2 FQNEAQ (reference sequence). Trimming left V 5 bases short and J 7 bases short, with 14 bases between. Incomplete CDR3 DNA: TGTGCCAGCAGCCAACAGGGAACTGGTGGC. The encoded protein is CASSQQGTGG. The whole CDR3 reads CASSQQGTGGYTF.

The CDR3 spells CASSLGTGVSREQFF. CDR3 bases read: TGTGCCAGCAGCTTAGGGACAGGGGTATCGCGTGAG. The chain joins TRBV7-2 to TRBJ2-1; 9 bases align to TRBD1. The sequenced fragment ends 3 residues before the CDR3 boundary, so the rest is inferred from the germline J gene. The CDR3 has 15 residues. CDR1 and CDR2 from the germline V gene are SGHTA and FQGNSA. J lost 9 bases, V lost 1 base, and 7 bases had no gene match.

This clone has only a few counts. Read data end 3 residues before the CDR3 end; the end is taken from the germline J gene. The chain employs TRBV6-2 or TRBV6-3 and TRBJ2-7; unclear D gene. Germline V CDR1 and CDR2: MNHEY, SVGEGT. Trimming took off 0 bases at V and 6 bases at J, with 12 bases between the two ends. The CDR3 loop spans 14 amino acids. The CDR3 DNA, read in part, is TGTGCCAGCAGTTACTCGAGAGAGGCAACCGAG. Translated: CASSYSREATE. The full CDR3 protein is CASSYSREATEQYF.

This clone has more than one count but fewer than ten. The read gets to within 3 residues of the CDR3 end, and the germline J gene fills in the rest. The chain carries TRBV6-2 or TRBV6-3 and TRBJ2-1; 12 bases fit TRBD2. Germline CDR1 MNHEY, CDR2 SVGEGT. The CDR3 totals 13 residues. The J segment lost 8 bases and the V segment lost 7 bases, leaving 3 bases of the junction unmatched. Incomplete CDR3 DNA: TGTGCCAGCACACTAGCGGGGGGCCATGAG. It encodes CASTLAGGHE. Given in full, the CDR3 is CASTLAGGHEQFF.

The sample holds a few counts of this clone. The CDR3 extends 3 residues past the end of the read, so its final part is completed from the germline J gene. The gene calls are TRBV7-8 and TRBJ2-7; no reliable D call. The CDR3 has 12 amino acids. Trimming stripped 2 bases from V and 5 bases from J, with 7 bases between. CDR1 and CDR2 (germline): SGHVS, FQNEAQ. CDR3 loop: CASSLLSDEQYF. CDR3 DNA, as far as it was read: TGTGCCAGCAGCTTATTATCGGACGAG.

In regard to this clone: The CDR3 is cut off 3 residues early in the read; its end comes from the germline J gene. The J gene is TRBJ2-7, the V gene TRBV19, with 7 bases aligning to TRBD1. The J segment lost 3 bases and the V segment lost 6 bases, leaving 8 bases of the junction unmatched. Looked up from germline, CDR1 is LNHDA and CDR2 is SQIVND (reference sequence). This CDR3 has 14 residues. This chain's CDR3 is CASSPTGKNYEQYF. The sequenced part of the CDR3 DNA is TGTGCCAGTAGCCCGACAGGGAAGAACTACGAG.

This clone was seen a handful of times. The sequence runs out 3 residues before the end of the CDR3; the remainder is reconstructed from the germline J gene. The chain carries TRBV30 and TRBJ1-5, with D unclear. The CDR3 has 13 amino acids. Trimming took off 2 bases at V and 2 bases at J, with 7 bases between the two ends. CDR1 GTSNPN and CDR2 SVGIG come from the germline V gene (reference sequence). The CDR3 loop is CAWSPLGNQPQHF. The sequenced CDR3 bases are TGTGCCTGGAGTCCCCTCGGCAATCAGCCC.

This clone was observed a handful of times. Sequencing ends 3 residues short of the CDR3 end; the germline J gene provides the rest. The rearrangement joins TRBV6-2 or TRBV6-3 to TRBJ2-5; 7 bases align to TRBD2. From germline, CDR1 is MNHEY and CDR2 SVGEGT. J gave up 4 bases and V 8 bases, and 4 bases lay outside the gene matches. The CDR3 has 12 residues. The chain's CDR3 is CASLRTRETQYF. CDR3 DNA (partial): TGTGCCAGCTTGAGGACTAGAGAGACC.

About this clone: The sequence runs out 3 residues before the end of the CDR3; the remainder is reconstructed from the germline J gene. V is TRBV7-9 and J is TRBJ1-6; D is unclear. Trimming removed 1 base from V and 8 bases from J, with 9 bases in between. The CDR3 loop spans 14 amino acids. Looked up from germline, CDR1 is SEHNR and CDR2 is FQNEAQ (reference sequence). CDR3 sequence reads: CASSLGPFHSPLHF. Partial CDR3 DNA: TGTGCCAGCAGCTTAGGTCCTTTCCATTCACCC.

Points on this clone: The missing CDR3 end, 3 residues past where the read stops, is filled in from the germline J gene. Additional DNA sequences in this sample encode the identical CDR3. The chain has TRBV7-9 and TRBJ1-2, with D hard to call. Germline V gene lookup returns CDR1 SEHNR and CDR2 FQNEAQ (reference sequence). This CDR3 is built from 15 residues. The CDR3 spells CASSPSFRRVSGYTF. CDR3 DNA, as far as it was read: TGTGCCAGCAGCCCGAGCTTTCGTAGGGTGTCCGGC.

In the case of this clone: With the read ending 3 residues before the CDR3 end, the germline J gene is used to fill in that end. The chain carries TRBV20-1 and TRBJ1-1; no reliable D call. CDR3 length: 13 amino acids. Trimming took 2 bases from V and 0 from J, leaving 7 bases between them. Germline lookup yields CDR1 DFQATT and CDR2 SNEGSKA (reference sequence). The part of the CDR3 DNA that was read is TGCAGTGCTAGACGACAACTGAACACTGAA. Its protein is CSARRQLNTE. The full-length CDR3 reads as CSARRQLNTEAFF.

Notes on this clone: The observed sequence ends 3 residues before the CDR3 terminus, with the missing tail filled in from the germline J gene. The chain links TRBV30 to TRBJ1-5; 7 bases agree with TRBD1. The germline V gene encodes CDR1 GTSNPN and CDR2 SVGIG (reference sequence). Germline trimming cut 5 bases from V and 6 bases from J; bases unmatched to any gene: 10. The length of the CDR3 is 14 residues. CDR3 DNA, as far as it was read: TGTGCCTGGGCTCAAGGGACAGTGGGTCAGCCC. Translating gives CAWAQGTVGQP. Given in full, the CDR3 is CAWAQGTVGQPQHF.

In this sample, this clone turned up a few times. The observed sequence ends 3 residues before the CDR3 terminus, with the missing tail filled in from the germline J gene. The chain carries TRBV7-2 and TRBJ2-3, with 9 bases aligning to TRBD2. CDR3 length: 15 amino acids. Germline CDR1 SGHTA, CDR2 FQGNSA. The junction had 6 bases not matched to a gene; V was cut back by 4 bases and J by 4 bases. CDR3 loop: CASSSISSGADTQYF. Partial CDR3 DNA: TGTGCCAGCAGCTCCATCTCTAGCGGGGCAGATACG. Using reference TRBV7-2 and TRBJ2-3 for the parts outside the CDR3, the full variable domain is GAGVSQSPSNKVTEKGKDVELRCDPISGHTALYWYRQSLGQGLEFLIYFQGNSAPDKSGLPSDRFSAERTGGSVSTLTIQRTQQEDSAVYLCASSSISSGADTQYFGPGTRLTVL.

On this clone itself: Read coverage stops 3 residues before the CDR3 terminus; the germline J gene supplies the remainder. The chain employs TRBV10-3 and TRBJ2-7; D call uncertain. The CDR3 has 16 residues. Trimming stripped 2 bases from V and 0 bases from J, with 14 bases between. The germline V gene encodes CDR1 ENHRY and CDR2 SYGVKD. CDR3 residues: CAISEGPRSSSYEQYF. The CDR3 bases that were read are TGTGCCATCAGTGAGGGGCCCCGGTCAAGCTCCTACGAG.

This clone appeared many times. CDR3 residues: CSAPRQGGPSGANVLTF. Incomplete CDR3 DNA: TGCAGTGCTCCAAGACAGGGTGGCCCCTCTGGGGCCAACGTC. The chain couples TRBV20-1 to TRBJ2-6; TRBD1 agrees at 7 bases. The CDR3 end is not reached by the read, which stops 3 residues before it; the germline J gene fills it in. The CDR3 consists of 17 residues. Unmatched junction bases numbered 10, after V lost 5 bases and J lost 0 bases. CDR1 DFQATT and CDR2 SNEGSKA come from the germline V gene (reference sequence).

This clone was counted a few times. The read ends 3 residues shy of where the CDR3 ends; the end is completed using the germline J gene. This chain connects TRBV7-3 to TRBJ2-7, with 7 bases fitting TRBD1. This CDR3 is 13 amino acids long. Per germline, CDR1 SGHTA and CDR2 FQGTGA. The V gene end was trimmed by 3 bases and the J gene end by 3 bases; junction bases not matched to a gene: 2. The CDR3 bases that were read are TGTGCCAGCAGCTTGGGACAGAACTACGAG. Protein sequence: CASSLGQNYE. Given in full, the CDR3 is CASSLGQNYEQYF.